This T cell receptor (beta chain) was sequenced in a study of blood T cells in healthy people across ages. This clonotype was detected a few times. Antigen unknown. Extraction yielded at least 6 micrograms of total RNA per sample. Study findings and constraints: Across the age range, TCR beta diversity per million T cells fell in a roughly linear way. Naive and antigen-experienced cells were not separated, limiting conclusive comparison.

A second PCR of 7 to 11 cycles used a sample-barcoded 5' primer and a J-beta primer mix. TCRdb independently ran MiXCR on the 5' RACE reads; one entry per CDR3 protein. The profile shows about 680,000 distinct CDR3 sequences, 49% of them singletons. The CDR3 runs to 16 residues. Trimming shortened V by 1 base and J by 3 bases, and 13 bases separated the two germline ends. Germline V CDR1 and CDR2: LNHNV, YYDKDF (reference sequence). The chain carries TRBV15 and TRBJ2-1, with D possibly TRBD1 on 6 matching bases. The TCR originated in a woman aged 60-75 years in good health. The sequenced sample was blood. The CDR3 loop reads CATSRVGGEDYNEQFF. The DNA of the CDR3 is TGTGCCACCAGCAGAGTAGGGGGAGAAGACTACAATGAGCAGTTCTTC. The full variable domain, rest sourced from reference TRBV15 and TRBJ2-1, is DAMVIQNPRYQVTQFGKPVTLSCSQTLNHNVMYWYQQKSSQAPKLLFHYYDKDFNNEADTPDNFQSRRPNTSFCFLDIRSPGLGDTAMYLCATSRVGGEDYNEQFFGPGTRLTVL.